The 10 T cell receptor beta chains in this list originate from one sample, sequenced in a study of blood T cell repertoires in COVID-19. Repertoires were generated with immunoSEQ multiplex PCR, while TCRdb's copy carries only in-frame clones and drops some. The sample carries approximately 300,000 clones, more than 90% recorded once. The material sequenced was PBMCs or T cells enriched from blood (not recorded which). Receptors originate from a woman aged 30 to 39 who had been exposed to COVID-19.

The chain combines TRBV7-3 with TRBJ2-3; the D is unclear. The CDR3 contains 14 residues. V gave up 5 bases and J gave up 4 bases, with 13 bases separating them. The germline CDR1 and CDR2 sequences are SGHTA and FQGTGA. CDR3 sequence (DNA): TGTGCCAGCAGCACAACCTCCTTCGCAGATACGCAGTATTTT. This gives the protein CASSTTSFADTQYF.

As DNA, the CDR3 is TGTGCCAGCAGTTATGGGAGGGCCTACGAGCAGTACTTC. Translating it yields CASSYGRAYEQYF. The V and J genes are TRBV6-5 and TRBJ2-7; 7 bases line up with TRBD2. Trimming at V came to 3 bases and at J to 2 bases, leaving 1 base not matched to a gene. The CDR3 covers 13 residues. Germline V gene data show CDR1 as MNHEY and CDR2 as SVGAGI.

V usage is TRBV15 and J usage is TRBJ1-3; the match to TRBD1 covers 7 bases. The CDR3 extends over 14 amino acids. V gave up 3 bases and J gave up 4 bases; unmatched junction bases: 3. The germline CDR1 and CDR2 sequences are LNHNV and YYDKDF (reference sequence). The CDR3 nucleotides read TGTGCCACCAGCAGGACAGGGCCCGGAAACACCATATATTTT. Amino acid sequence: CATSRTGPGNTIYF.

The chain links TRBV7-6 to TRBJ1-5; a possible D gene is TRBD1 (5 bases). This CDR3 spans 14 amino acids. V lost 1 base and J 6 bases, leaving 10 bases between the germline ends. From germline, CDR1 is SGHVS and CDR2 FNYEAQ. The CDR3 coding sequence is TGTGCCAGCAGCTTAGTAGGGGAAGCTCAGCCCCAGCATTTT. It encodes CASSLVGEAQPQHF. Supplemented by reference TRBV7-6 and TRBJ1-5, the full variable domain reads GAGVSQSPRYKVTKRGQDVALRCDPISGHVSLYWYRQALGQGPEFLTYFNYEAQQDKSGLPNDRFSAERPEGSISTLTIQRTEQRDSAMYRCASSLVGEAQPQHFGDGTRLSIL.

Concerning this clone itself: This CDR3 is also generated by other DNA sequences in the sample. DNA for the CDR3: TGTGCCAGCAGTTACGGGCCCGGGGATAACACTGAAGCTTTCTTT. It yields the protein CASSYGPGDNTEAFF. The chain joins TRBV6-5 to TRBJ1-1; no clear D gene. The length of the CDR3 is 15 residues. Trimming cost V 2 bases and J 2 bases, with 12 bases left between them. Germline-derived CDR1 and CDR2 are MNHEY and SVGAGI.

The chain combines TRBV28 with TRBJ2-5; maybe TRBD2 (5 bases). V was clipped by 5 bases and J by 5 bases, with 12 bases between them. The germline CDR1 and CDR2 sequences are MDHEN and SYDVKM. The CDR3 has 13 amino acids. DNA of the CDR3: TGTGCCAGCAGTATTCCTAGCCCTGAGACCCAGTACTTC. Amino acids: CASSIPSPETQYF.

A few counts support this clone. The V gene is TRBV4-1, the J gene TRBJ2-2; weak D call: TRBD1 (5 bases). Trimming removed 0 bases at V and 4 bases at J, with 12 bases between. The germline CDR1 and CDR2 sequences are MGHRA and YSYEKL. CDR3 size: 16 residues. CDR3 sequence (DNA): TGCGCCAGCAGCCAAGAAGCAGGGAAAATCACCGGGGAGCTGTTTTTT. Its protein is CASSQEAGKITGELFF.

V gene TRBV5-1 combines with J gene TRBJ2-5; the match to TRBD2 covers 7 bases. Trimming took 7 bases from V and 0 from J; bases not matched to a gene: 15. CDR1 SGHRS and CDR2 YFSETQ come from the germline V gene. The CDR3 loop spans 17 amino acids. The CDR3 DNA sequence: TGCGCCAGCTCCCGGGTGGTTGCGGGGGAAAACCAAGAGACCCAGTACTTC. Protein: CASSRVVAGENQETQYF. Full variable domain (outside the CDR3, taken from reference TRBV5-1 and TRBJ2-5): KAGVTQTPRYLIKTRGQQVTLSCSPISGHRSVSWYQQTPGQGLQFLFEYFSETQRNKGNFPGRFSGRQFSNSRSEMNVSTLELGDSALYLCASSRVVAGENQETQYFGPGTRLLVL.

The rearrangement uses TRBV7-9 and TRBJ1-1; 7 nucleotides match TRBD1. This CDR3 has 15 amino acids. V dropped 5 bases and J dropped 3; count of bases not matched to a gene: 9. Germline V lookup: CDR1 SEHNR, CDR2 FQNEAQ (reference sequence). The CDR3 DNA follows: TGTGCCAGCAGCCCCCGGACAGGAGAGTACACTGAAGCTTTCTTT. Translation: CASSPRTGEYTEAFF.

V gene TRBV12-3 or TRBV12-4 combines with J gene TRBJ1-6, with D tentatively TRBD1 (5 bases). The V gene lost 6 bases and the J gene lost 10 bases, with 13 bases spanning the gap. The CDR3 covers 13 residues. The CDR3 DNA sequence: TGTGCCAGCAGGCCGGGGACTTTCTCACCCCTCCACTTT. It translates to CASRPGTFSPLHF.